This T cell receptor beta chain was recorded in a study of spatial heterogeneity in lung cancer. About the study: The library had UMIs, and each TCR and UMI pair averaged more than ten raw reads.

V lost 3 bases to trimming and J lost 0 bases, with 11 bases between them. Germline V gives CDR1 MNHNS, CDR2 SASEGT. This CDR3 contains 15 residues. The time point denotes: sample taken at primary tumor resection. In TCRdb, the 5' RACE reads were re-called with MiXCR into one record per CDR3 protein. This sample has 10,000 or so distinct CDR3 sequences, with around 10% found just once. Findings of the study overall: The study found that expanded intratumoral alpha and beta TCR counts tracked tumor mutation counts.

By frequency in the sample, this clonotype is medium-sized. Its antigen is not known. Within a library made for alpha chains, this beta chain is off target, and its count is uninformative. This TCR was recovered from a male donor with early-stage non-small cell lung cancer. The sample here was lung tumor tissue, taken at surgery. The chain links TRBV6-1 to TRBJ1-2; TRBD1 is a possible D gene (5 bases). This CDR3 is CASSEGTFANYGYTF. Here the CDR3 DNA reads TGTGCCAGCAGTGAGGGGACGTTCGCTAACTATGGCTACACCTTC.